This T cell receptor (beta chain) was captured in a study of molecular identifiers for immune sequencing clone quantification. Findings and limits, study-wide: Even with some 960,000 naive cells present, spiked Jurkat TCR RNA from one cell was reportedly detectable.

The CDR3 totals 13 residues. CDR1 is MGHDK and CDR2 is SYGVNS in the germline V gene. V lost 8 bases to trimming and J lost 5 bases, with 13 bases between them. TCRdb independently ran MiXCR on the PCR reads; one entry per CDR3 protein. Of more than 85,000 distinct CDR3 sequences listed, 30% to 35% are singletons. Regarding this clonotype: Its antigen is not identified.

Sequenced: naive CD8+ T cells from blood, with Jurkat cell RNA spiked in. Subset meaning: FACS-sorted CD8+CD4-CCR7+CD45RA+ naive T cells. The chain is built from TRBV25-1 and TRBJ2-1; no clear D gene. The clonotype was recovered from a human donor in good health. Some libraries in this study had Jurkat cell RNA spiked in. The CDR3 sequence: CASETWRNNEQFF. In DNA form, the CDR3 reads TGTGCCAGCGAAACTTGGCGGAACAATGAGCAGTTCTTC.